This is a list of T cell receptor beta chains from one sample in a study of memory CD4+ T cells and cytomegalovirus serostatus. Profiling relied on immunoSEQ multiplex PCR, and the TCRdb table lists in-frame clones only, not all of them. This sample has 50,000 to 65,000 clones, with 80% to 90% found just once. Sequenced input: memory CD4+ T cells from blood. These receptors came from an adult in good health and CMV-seropositive. Each CDR3 is given with its conserved first and last residue. D genes are given only for firm matches. Rows may omit the clone size; those that give it use once, few, many or a size class.

clone_size j_call v_call d_call cdr3_nt cdr3_aa
NA TRBJ2-1 TRBV4-1 TRBD1 TGCGCCAGCAGCCCCCGGGACAGCAATGAGCAGTTCTTC CASSPRDSNEQFF
once TRBJ2-1 TRBV5-4 NA TGTGCCAGCACCATCAACACCTACAATGAGCAGTTCTTC CASTINTYNEQFF
NA TRBJ2-2 TRBV7-3 TRBD1 TGTGCCAGCAGCTTATGGGACAGGGGAACCGGGGAGCTGTTTTTT CASSLWDRGTGELFF
NA TRBJ1-1 TRBV28 NA TGTGCCAGCACCCTCCCCCACCCGGGAATAGGGGGTCAAGCTTTCTTT CASTLPHPGIGGQAFF
few TRBJ1-2 TRBV30 TRBD1 TGTGCCTGGACCCATGCCTTCTGGGACAGGGATAGAGGCTACACCTTC CAWTHAFWDRDRGYTF
few TRBJ1-5 TRBV28 NA TGTGCCAGCAGTTCACAGACCGAGCCCCAGCATTTT CASSSQTEPQHF
NA TRBJ2-7 TRBV20-1 NA TGCAGTGCGCCCCTCTCCTACGAGCAGTACTTC CSAPLSYEQYF
NA TRBJ1-2 TRBV5-1 TRBD1 TGCGCCAGCAGCCCTTCCCCGACAGGGTTAAACTATGGCTACACCTTC CASSPSPTGLNYGYTF
few TRBJ1-5 TRBV5-5 NA TGTGCCAGCAGCTTGACACTACAGAGCCGCAATCAGCCCCAGCATTTT CASSLTLQSRNQPQHF
NA TRBJ2-1 TRBV19 NA TGTGCCAGTAGTATAGAGGCTAGCTCCAATGAGCAGTTCTTC CASSIEASSNEQFF
NA TRBJ2-7 TRBV19 NA TGTGCCAGTAGTTGGGACGGAGCCTACGAGCAGTACTTC CASSWDGAYEQYF
NA TRBJ1-3 TRBV5-1 NA TGCGCCAGCATCAGAGAGGGGGGAAACACCATATATTTT CASIREGGNTIYF
NA TRBJ2-7 TRBV6-5 TRBD2 TGTGCCAGCAGTTACTCGCGACTAGCTGCGGGCGAGCAGTACTTC CASSYSRLAAGEQYF
NA TRBJ1-1 TRBV6-5 NA TGTGCCAGCAGCCGCGGACGGGCGAACACTGAAGCTTTCTTT CASSRGRANTEAFF
NA TRBJ2-1 TRBV25-1 NA TGTGCCAGCAGTGAATCCCCTACTTCCAGCTCCTACAATGAGCAGTTCTTC CASSESPTSSSYNEQFF
NA TRBJ1-2 TRBV5-7 NA TGTGCCAGCAGCTTGAAAGCCGGGGCGAACTATGGCTACACCTTC CASSLKAGANYGYTF
NA TRBJ1-1 TRBV2 TRBD1 TGTGCCAGCAGTCTAGACAGGGCCTGTTTCTTT CASSLDRACFF
NA TRBJ1-3 TRBV4-3 NA TGCGCCAGCAGCCAAGAACTGTACTCTGGAAACACCATATATTTT CASSQELYSGNTIYF
NA TRBJ2-5 TRBV4-3 TRBD1 TGCGCCAGCAGCCCAGACTCCATGACAGGGCGACAGACCCAGTACTTC CASSPDSMTGRQTQYF
NA TRBJ2-7 TRBV11-2 TRBD2 TGTGCCAGCAGCTTAGAAGCTAGCGGCACGTGGAACTCCTACGAGCAGTACTTC CASSLEASGTWNSYEQYF
medium-sized TRBJ2-3 TRBV6-5 NA TGTGCCAGCAGTTATTCGCAAGGTTCAGATACGCAGTATTTT CASSYSQGSDTQYF
NA TRBJ1-4 TRBV4-1 NA TGCGCCAGCAGCCAAGTTCAGACCGTTAATGAAAAACTGTTTTTT CASSQVQTVNEKLFF
once TRBJ1-4 TRBV18 NA TGTGCCAGCTCACCCCCTTCGTTTAGGGCGCCTAATGAAAAACTGTTTTTT CASSPPSFRAPNEKLFF
once TRBJ1-2 TRBV19 TRBD1 TGTGCCAGTAGTATAGATGGGCTCGACAGGGTCTATGGCTACACCTTC CASSIDGLDRVYGYTF
NA TRBJ1-4 TRBV19 NA TGTGCCAGTAGTATGATCCGGGACGGTAGTGAAAAACTGTTTTTT CASSMIRDGSEKLFF
NA TRBJ2-4 TRBV4-3 NA TGCGCCAGCAGCCAATCAGGGGCGGCCAAAAACATTCAGTACTTC CASSQSGAAKNIQYF
NA TRBJ1-6 TRBV18 NA TGTGCCAGCTCACCAACGGGGGATTCACCCCTCCACTTT CASSPTGDSPLHF
NA TRBJ1-5 TRBV23-1 NA TGCGCCAGCAGTCAAGGCCAGTGGGGTGGGGATCAGCCCCAGCATTTT CASSQGQWGGDQPQHF
NA TRBJ1-2 TRBV4-1 TRBD1 TGCGCCAGCAGCCAGGAAGGACAGGGGGACGGCTACACCTTC CASSQEGQGDGYTF
NA TRBJ1-1 TRBV2 NA TGTGCCAGCAGTCAAAGTCCGTTGGTGGGCACTGAAGCTTTCTTT CASSQSPLVGTEAFF
few TRBJ2-6 TRBV7-3 NA TGTGCCAGCAGCTTAACTTTGGCGGCTGGGGCCAACGTCCTGACTTTC CASSLTLAAGANVLTF
NA TRBJ1-5 TRBV2 NA TGTGCCAGCAATAGAGGGACCAATCAGCCCCAGCATTTT CASNRGTNQPQHF
NA TRBJ2-3 TRBV2 NA TGTGCCAGCATTGGGGACGGCGGGTTAGATACGCAGTATTTT CASIGDGGLDTQYF
NA TRBJ2-7 TRBV4-1 TRBD1 TGCGCCAGCAGCCAACCCGGGACAGGGGACTACGAGCAGTACTTC CASSQPGTGDYEQYF
once TRBJ1-3 TRBV7-9 TRBD1 TGTGCCAGCAGCCTGATCCGTTGGGGACAGGGAACCGAAAACACCATATATTTT CASSLIRWGQGTENTIYF
NA TRBJ2-5 TRBV28 NA TGTGCCAGCAGTTTATCCGGGGGCGAGCAAGAGACCCAGTACTTC CASSLSGGEQETQYF
few TRBJ1-1 TRBV7-6 NA TGTGCCAGCAGCCCCCAGGAATACACTGAAGCTTTCTTT CASSPQEYTEAFF
NA TRBJ2-5 TRBV6-1 NA TGTGCCAGCAGCAGCGGGCCTTGGATAGGGGAGACCCAGTACTTC CASSSGPWIGETQYF
few TRBJ1-1 TRBV7-2 TRBD1 TGTGCCAGCAGCTTGGACAGGGGTGGTGAAACTGAAGCTTTCTTT CASSLDRGGETEAFF
NA TRBJ2-3 TRBV6-1 NA TGTGCCAGCAGTGAAGAGGGCTACGACACAGATACGCAGTATTTT CASSEEGYDTDTQYF
NA TRBJ2-1 TRBV7-2 TRBD1 TGTGCCAGCAGTCTGGACAGGACAAAGGGTGAGCAGTTCTTC CASSLDRTKGEQFF
NA TRBJ1-3 TRBV28 NA TGTGCCAGCCATGTCGGGGGGAACTCTGGAAACACCATATATTTT CASHVGGNSGNTIYF
NA TRBJ1-3 TRBV7-2 NA TGTGCCAGCAGCACAAACTCTGGAAACACCATATATTTT CASSTNSGNTIYF
NA TRBJ2-1 TRBV9 NA TGTGCCAGCAGCGTAGGTGATCGACGGAGGAATGAGCAGTTCTTC CASSVGDRRRNEQFF
NA TRBJ2-4 TRBV15 TRBD1 TGTGCCACCAGCACCGGGACAGGAACCGACATTCAGTACTTC CATSTGTGTDIQYF
NA TRBJ2-5 TRBV2 NA TGTGCCAGCAATAAGGACAAGGATCAAGAGACCCAGTACTTC CASNKDKDQETQYF
NA TRBJ1-3 TRBV2 TRBD1 TGTGCCAGCAGCCAACAGGGGGCGCGGGGTACCATATATTTT CASSQQGARGTIYF
NA TRBJ2-7 TRBV20-1 NA TGCAGTGCTGGGTGGGACGAGCAGTACTTC CSAGWDEQYF
NA TRBJ2-5 TRBV6-5 TRBD1 TGTGCCAGCAGTTACTCACGGACAGGGGGAAAAGAGACCCAGTACTTC CASSYSRTGGKETQYF
NA TRBJ2-7 TRBV18 NA TGTGCCAGCTCACCAGGGCTAGCGAGGGAGCAGTACTTC CASSPGLAREQYF
NA TRBJ2-1 TRBV28 NA TGTGTCGCCGAACGGGGAGGGGGGTACAATGAGCAGTTCTTC CVAERGGGYNEQFF
NA TRBJ2-3 TRBV19 TRBD1 TGTGCCAGTAGGCACAGGGGGCTTGCAGGAGATACGCAGTATTTT CASRHRGLAGDTQYF
once TRBJ2-1 TRBV4-3 NA TGCGCCAGCAGCCAATATCTAGCGTCCCGGGGGAAGGATGAGCAGTTCTTC CASSQYLASRGKDEQFF
once TRBJ2-5 TRBV2 NA TGTGCCAGCAGTGGGCTAATTGCCTCGGAGACCCAGTACTTC CASSGLIASETQYF
NA TRBJ2-5 TRBV15 NA TGTGCCACCAGCACACCGGGAGTGTCACCGGGCCAAGAGACCCAGTACTTC CATSTPGVSPGQETQYF
NA TRBJ1-5 TRBV27 NA TGTGCCAGCAGTTTAAGGAGGGATCAGCCCCAGCATTTT CASSLRRDQPQHF
NA TRBJ2-2 TRBV7-8 TRBD2 TGTGCCAGCAGCTACACACCAAGGACTAGTCCTGGGGAGCTGTTTTTT CASSYTPRTSPGELFF
NA TRBJ1-2 TRBV9 NA TGTGCCAGCAGCGTAGAGGGCAGGGCGGGGATTGGCGGCTACACCTTC CASSVEGRAGIGGYTF